A selection of T cell receptor beta chains follows, all from one sample in a study of cytomegalovirus exposure and HLA in healthy donors. Method: immunoSEQ multiplex PCR; TCRdb's copy keeps in-frame clones and lacks some. The profile shows 150,000 or so clones, 65% to 85% of them singletons. The specimen sequenced was PBMCs. These receptors all stem from a middle-aged man in good health and CMV-seropositive. CDR3s include the opening cysteine and the closing phenylalanine or tryptophan. The order of the fields is D gene, clone size, V gene, J gene, CDR3 DNA, CDR3 protein. The D gene is left open where the match is weak. Only part of the rows carry a size: once, few, many, or a class if the clone is expanded.

d_gene: TRBD2; abundance: NA; v_gene: TRBV30; j_gene: TRBJ2-7; CDR3nt: TGTGCCTGGAGTGTAGGCCTGACTAGCGGGACCTATCAGTACTTC; CDR3aa: CAWSVGLTSGTYQYF
d_gene: NA; abundance: once; v_gene: TRBV21-1; j_gene: TRBJ1-5; CDR3nt: TGTGCCAGCAGCAAAGGAGGCCTTCATCAGCCCCAGCATTTT; CDR3aa: CASSKGGLHQPQHF
d_gene: NA; abundance: NA; v_gene: TRBV4-2; j_gene: TRBJ2-1; CDR3nt: TGTGCCAGCAGCCAGCGTCTCCCCATTCTTTCCTACAATGAGCAGTTCTTC; CDR3aa: CASSQRLPILSYNEQFF
d_gene: NA; abundance: NA; v_gene: TRBV7-9; j_gene: TRBJ2-7; CDR3nt: TGTGCCAGCAGCTTAGAGGGGGGGGCCGAGCAGTACTTC; CDR3aa: CASSLEGGAEQYF
d_gene: NA; abundance: NA; v_gene: TRBV5-1; j_gene: TRBJ2-1; CDR3nt: TGCGCCAGCAACTATGGAGGGAACCTCGGGAATGAGCAGTTCTTC; CDR3aa: CASNYGGNLGNEQFF
d_gene: TRBD2; abundance: NA; v_gene: TRBV4-1; j_gene: TRBJ2-2; CDR3nt: TGCGCCAGCAGCCCCCTTGGGGGGGCGAACACCGGGGAGCTGTTTTTT; CDR3aa: CASSPLGGANTGELFF
d_gene: NA; abundance: NA; v_gene: TRBV5-1; j_gene: TRBJ1-3; CDR3nt: TGCGCCAGCAGCCTGAGACCCCGAGGCGCTGGAAACACCATATATTTT; CDR3aa: CASSLRPRGAGNTIYF
d_gene: NA; abundance: few; v_gene: TRBV13; j_gene: TRBJ2-5; CDR3nt: TGTGCCAGCGGGCAGGGGTTGAAGACCCAGTACTTC; CDR3aa: CASGQGLKTQYF
d_gene: NA; abundance: few; v_gene: TRBV4-1; j_gene: TRBJ2-5; CDR3nt: TGCGCCAGCAGCCAAGTGCAGGCACAGGGTCCTCGGGAGACCCAGTACTTC; CDR3aa: CASSQVQAQGPRETQYF
d_gene: NA; abundance: NA; v_gene: TRBV15; j_gene: TRBJ2-3; CDR3nt: TGTGCCACCAGCGGGGGGGCTAGCACAGATACGCAGTATTTT; CDR3aa: CATSGGASTDTQYF
d_gene: TRBD2; abundance: NA; v_gene: TRBV11-1; j_gene: TRBJ2-3; CDR3nt: TGTGCCAGCAGCTTACAGGGGACTAGTGTCGCAGATACGCAGTATTTT; CDR3aa: CASSLQGTSVADTQYF
d_gene: NA; abundance: NA; v_gene: TRBV9; j_gene: TRBJ1-2; CDR3nt: TGTGCCAGCAGCGTTGATGCCAGCGATATTGGCTACACCTTC; CDR3aa: CASSVDASDIGYTF
d_gene: NA; abundance: NA; v_gene: TRBV7-3; j_gene: TRBJ2-5; CDR3nt: TGTGCCAGCAGCTTAGGCGGCCACCCGAGGGAGACCCAGTACTTC; CDR3aa: CASSLGGHPRETQYF
d_gene: TRBD1; abundance: NA; v_gene: TRBV5-6; j_gene: TRBJ1-2; CDR3nt: TGTGCCAGCAGCCTTGGGACAGCACATTTCTATGGCTACACCTTC; CDR3aa: CASSLGTAHFYGYTF
d_gene: NA; abundance: NA; v_gene: TRBV28; j_gene: TRBJ2-7; CDR3nt: TGTGCCAGCAGTTCCAACTACGAGCAGTACTTC; CDR3aa: CASSSNYEQYF
d_gene: TRBD1; abundance: NA; v_gene: TRBV27; j_gene: TRBJ1-2; CDR3nt: TGTGCCAGCAGTCCCTGGGACAGGATAAGCTACACCTTC; CDR3aa: CASSPWDRISYTF
d_gene: TRBD1; abundance: NA; v_gene: TRBV7-3; j_gene: TRBJ1-1; CDR3nt: TGTGCCAGCAGCTTTAGGGGGCGAGAAGCTTTCTTT; CDR3aa: CASSFRGREAFF
d_gene: TRBD2; abundance: NA; v_gene: TRBV4-2; j_gene: TRBJ2-1; CDR3nt: TGTGCCAGCAGCCAAGAAACTAGCGGCGGCGGGGAGCAGTTCTTC; CDR3aa: CASSQETSGGGEQFF
d_gene: NA; abundance: NA; v_gene: TRBV7-8; j_gene: TRBJ2-7; CDR3nt: TGTGCCAGCAGCGAGAGGCGGGGGCGCTTCTCGTACGAGCAGTACTTC; CDR3aa: CASSERRGRFSYEQYF
d_gene: TRBD1; abundance: NA; v_gene: TRBV7-9; j_gene: TRBJ1-6; CDR3nt: TGTGCCAGCAGCTTAGGACAGGGTGATTATTCCTATAATTCACCCCTCCACTTT; CDR3aa: CASSLGQGDYSYNSPLHF
d_gene: NA; abundance: many; v_gene: TRBV19; j_gene: TRBJ1-2; CDR3nt: TGTGCCAGTAGTATACAATCAGGGAGGTGCAACTATGGCTACACCTTC; CDR3aa: CASSIQSGRCNYGYTF
d_gene: NA; abundance: NA; v_gene: TRBV28; j_gene: TRBJ2-1; CDR3nt: TGTGCCAGCAGTTTGGTTTTACAGGCATCCCGGGATGAGCAGTTCTTC; CDR3aa: CASSLVLQASRDEQFF
d_gene: TRBD1; abundance: few; v_gene: TRBV5-1; j_gene: TRBJ2-1; CDR3nt: TGCGCCAGCAGCGGCGGGACAGGGGGCTACAATGAGCAGTTCTTC; CDR3aa: CASSGGTGGYNEQFF
d_gene: NA; abundance: NA; v_gene: TRBV7-3; j_gene: TRBJ2-1; CDR3nt: TGTGCCAGCAGCTTATACGCGGGGATGGAGCAGTTCTTC; CDR3aa: CASSLYAGMEQFF
d_gene: TRBD2; abundance: NA; v_gene: TRBV9; j_gene: TRBJ2-6; CDR3nt: TGTGCCAGCAGCTTAAATTGGGGGGGCTCTGGGGCCAACGTCCTGACTTTC; CDR3aa: CASSLNWGGSGANVLTF
d_gene: TRBD1; abundance: NA; v_gene: TRBV28; j_gene: TRBJ1-2; CDR3nt: TGTGCCAGCAGTGACCGGGACAGGGTGAATGGCTACACCTTC; CDR3aa: CASSDRDRVNGYTF
d_gene: NA; abundance: NA; v_gene: TRBV14; j_gene: TRBJ2-4; CDR3nt: TGTGCCAGCAGCCAAGACCCTAGGGGCCCCAAAAACATTCAGTACTTC; CDR3aa: CASSQDPRGPKNIQYF
d_gene: NA; abundance: NA; v_gene: TRBV10-3; j_gene: TRBJ2-7; CDR3nt: TGTGCCATCAGTGAGGCGGGCTACGAGCAGTACTTC; CDR3aa: CAISEAGYEQYF
d_gene: NA; abundance: few; v_gene: TRBV27; j_gene: TRBJ1-1; CDR3nt: TGTGCCAGCAGTTTAGAAGGGGGAGCTGAAGCTTTCTTT; CDR3aa: CASSLEGGAEAFF
d_gene: NA; abundance: few; v_gene: TRBV7-3; j_gene: TRBJ2-1; CDR3nt: TGTGCCAGCAGCTTAAGGCCTAGTGGATATGGCTACAATGAGCAGTTCTTC; CDR3aa: CASSLRPSGYGYNEQFF
d_gene: TRBD2; abundance: few; v_gene: TRBV18; j_gene: TRBJ2-7; CDR3nt: TGTGCCAGCTCAGAGGGGCTAGCGGGCTCCTACGAGCAGTACTTC; CDR3aa: CASSEGLAGSYEQYF
d_gene: TRBD1; abundance: NA; v_gene: TRBV6-1; j_gene: TRBJ2-7; CDR3nt: TGTGCCAGCACCGAAAGGGACAGCCACTACGAGCAGTACTTC; CDR3aa: CASTERDSHYEQYF
d_gene: NA; abundance: NA; v_gene: TRBV28; j_gene: TRBJ1-6; CDR3nt: TGTGCCAGTCTCCGCTCCTATAATTCACCCCTCCACTTT; CDR3aa: CASLRSYNSPLHF
d_gene: NA; abundance: NA; v_gene: TRBV5-1; j_gene: TRBJ2-7; CDR3nt: TGCGCCAGCAGCGGGGGGACGGGGGACTACGAGCAGTACTTC; CDR3aa: CASSGGTGDYEQYF
d_gene: TRBD1; abundance: NA; v_gene: TRBV5-1; j_gene: TRBJ1-4; CDR3nt: TGCGCCAGCAGCTTGGACGTACGGACAGGAGGCGGAAAACTGTTTTTT; CDR3aa: CASSLDVRTGGGKLFF
d_gene: NA; abundance: NA; v_gene: TRBV30; j_gene: TRBJ2-3; CDR3nt: TGTGCCTGTCCTGGCACAGATACGCAGTATTTT; CDR3aa: CACPGTDTQYF
d_gene: TRBD2; abundance: NA; v_gene: TRBV16; j_gene: TRBJ2-1; CDR3nt: TGTGCCAGCAGCCTTGATAGCGGGAGCTCCTACAATGAGCAGTTCTTC; CDR3aa: CASSLDSGSSYNEQFF
d_gene: NA; abundance: once; v_gene: TRBV9; j_gene: TRBJ1-1; CDR3nt: TGTGCCAGCAGCTCCGGAGTGAACACTGAAGCTTTCTTT; CDR3aa: CASSSGVNTEAFF
d_gene: NA; abundance: NA; v_gene: TRBV6-5; j_gene: TRBJ2-1; CDR3nt: TGTGCCAGCAGTGCAAGGACTGGCTGGGGTGAGCAGTTCTTC; CDR3aa: CASSARTGWGEQFF
d_gene: NA; abundance: NA; v_gene: TRBV5-1; j_gene: TRBJ2-5; CDR3nt: TGCGCCAGCAGCCCTGATACGGCGGCAAGGATCGAGACCCAGTACTTC; CDR3aa: CASSPDTAARIETQYF
d_gene: TRBD2; abundance: NA; v_gene: TRBV27; j_gene: TRBJ2-3; CDR3nt: TGTGCCAGCAGTTTGGCACCCGGACTAGCGGGTCGCACAGATACGCAGTATTTT; CDR3aa: CASSLAPGLAGRTDTQYF
d_gene: NA; abundance: NA; v_gene: TRBV15; j_gene: TRBJ2-3; CDR3nt: TGTGCCACCAGCAGGAGCGGAGATACGCAGTATTTT; CDR3aa: CATSRSGDTQYF
d_gene: NA; abundance: NA; v_gene: TRBV6-4; j_gene: TRBJ1-1; CDR3nt: TGTGCCAGCAGTGAATTCCCCGGGGGCACTGAAGCTTTCTTT; CDR3aa: CASSEFPGGTEAFF
d_gene: TRBD1; abundance: NA; v_gene: TRBV5-1; j_gene: TRBJ1-5; CDR3nt: TGCGCCAGCAGCCTCGGGACAGGGGGCAATCAGCCCCAGCATTTT; CDR3aa: CASSLGTGGNQPQHF
d_gene: TRBD1; abundance: NA; v_gene: TRBV6-1; j_gene: TRBJ2-7; CDR3nt: TGTGCCAGCAGTGAAGAAAGTTCAGGGGGCGGGTACGAGCAGTACTTC; CDR3aa: CASSEESSGGGYEQYF
d_gene: NA; abundance: NA; v_gene: TRBV7-9; j_gene: TRBJ2-1; CDR3nt: TGTGCCAGCAGACCTGACTCATCAACCTACAATGAGCAGTTCTTC; CDR3aa: CASRPDSSTYNEQFF
d_gene: TRBD1; abundance: NA; v_gene: TRBV5-1; j_gene: TRBJ2-1; CDR3nt: TGCGCCAGCAGCGGGGGACAGGGGCGTCTAGGAACCTACAATGAGCAGTTCTTC; CDR3aa: CASSGGQGRLGTYNEQFF
d_gene: NA; abundance: few; v_gene: TRBV7-3; j_gene: TRBJ2-5; CDR3nt: TGTGCCAGCAGCTTAACGGGGCAGGGAACCCATCAAGAGACCCAGTACTTC; CDR3aa: CASSLTGQGTHQETQYF
d_gene: NA; abundance: NA; v_gene: TRBV6-6; j_gene: TRBJ1-2; CDR3nt: TGTGCCAGCAGTTACGGCCAGGTGACAAATGGCTACACCTTC; CDR3aa: CASSYGQVTNGYTF
d_gene: NA; abundance: NA; v_gene: TRBV28; j_gene: TRBJ2-7; CDR3nt: TGTGCCAGCATAGGACAGAGAAAGTCCTACGAGCAGTACTTC; CDR3aa: CASIGQRKSYEQYF